This passage covers 2 T cell receptor beta chains from one sample sequenced in a study of post-analysis software for immune sequencing data. General study points: Five or six TRBV segments were significantly more frequent in patients than in controls. TRBV5-6, TRBV5-1 and TRBV20-1 were among these segments.

Their antigens are not known. The library was made from cDNA and included unique molecular identifiers. One entry per CDR3 protein, called by TCRdb with MiXCR from the PCR reads. The table lists more than 450,000 distinct CDR3 sequences, 34% of them singletons. Sequencing was done on a sample of blood. These receptors came from a girl aged 2 to 17 with multiple sclerosis.

The chain has TRBV27 and TRBJ2-7; 9 nucleotides match TRBD2. From germline, CDR1 is MNHEY and CDR2 SMNVEV (reference sequence). This CDR3 spans 15 amino acids. J lost 2 bases, V lost 5 bases, and 7 bases had no gene match. Here the CDR3 reads CASSPRRGGAYEQYF. The CDR3 nucleotides read TGTGCCAGCAGTCCAAGGCGCGGGGGGGCCTACGAGCAGTACTTC.

This clonotype came up a few times. The CDR3, as DNA: TGTGCCAGCAGCTTGAATAGGGGTAATGGCGATGAGCAGTTCTTC. The encoded protein is CASSLNRGNGDEQFF. This rearrangement joins TRBV7-3 to TRBJ2-1, with D possibly TRBD1 on 5 matching bases. Trimming took off 3 bases at V and 8 bases at J, with 17 bases between the two ends. The CDR3 runs to 15 residues. Per germline, CDR1 SGHTA and CDR2 FQGTGA.